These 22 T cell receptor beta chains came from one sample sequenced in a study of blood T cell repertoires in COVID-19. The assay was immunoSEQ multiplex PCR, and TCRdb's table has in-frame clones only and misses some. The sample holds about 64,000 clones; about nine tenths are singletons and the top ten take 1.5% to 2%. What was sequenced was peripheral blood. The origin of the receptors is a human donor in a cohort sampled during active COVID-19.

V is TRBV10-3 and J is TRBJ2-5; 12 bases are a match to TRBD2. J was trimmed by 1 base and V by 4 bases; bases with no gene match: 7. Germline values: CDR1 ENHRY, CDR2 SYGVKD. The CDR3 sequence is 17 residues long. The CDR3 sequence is CAISGKTSGGLQETQYF. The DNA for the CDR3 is TGTGCCATCAGTGGAAAAACTAGCGGGGGGCTCCAAGAGACCCAGTACTTC.

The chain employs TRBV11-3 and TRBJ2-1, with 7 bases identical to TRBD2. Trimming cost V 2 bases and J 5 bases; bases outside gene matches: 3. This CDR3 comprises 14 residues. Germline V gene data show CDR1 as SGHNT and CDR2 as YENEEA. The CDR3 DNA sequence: TGTGCCAGCAGCTTAAGCGGGATGCACAATGAGCAGTTCTTC. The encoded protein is CASSLSGMHNEQFF.

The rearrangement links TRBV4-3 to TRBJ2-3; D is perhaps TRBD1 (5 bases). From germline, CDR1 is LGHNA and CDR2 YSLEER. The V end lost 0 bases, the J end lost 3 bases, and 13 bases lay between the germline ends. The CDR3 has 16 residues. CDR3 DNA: TGCGCCAGCAGCCAAGATTTCGAAGGGGCAACAGATACGCAGTATTTT. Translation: CASSQDFEGATDTQYF.

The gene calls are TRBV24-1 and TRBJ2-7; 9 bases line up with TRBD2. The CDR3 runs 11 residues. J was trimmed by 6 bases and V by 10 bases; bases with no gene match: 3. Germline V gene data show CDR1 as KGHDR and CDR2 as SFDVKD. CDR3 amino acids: CATQAGGEQYF. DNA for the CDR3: TGTGCCACACAAGCGGGAGGCGAGCAGTACTTC.

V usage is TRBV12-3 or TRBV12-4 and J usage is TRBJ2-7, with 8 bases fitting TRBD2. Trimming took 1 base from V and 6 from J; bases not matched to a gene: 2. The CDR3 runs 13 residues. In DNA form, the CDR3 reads TGTGCCAGCAGTTTAGAACTAGCGGTCGAGCAGTACTTC. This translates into CASSLELAVEQYF.

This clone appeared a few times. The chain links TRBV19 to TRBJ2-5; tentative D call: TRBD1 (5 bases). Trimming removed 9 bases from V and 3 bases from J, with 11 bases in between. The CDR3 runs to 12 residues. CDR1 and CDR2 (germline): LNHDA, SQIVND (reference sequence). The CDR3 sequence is CASHGREETQYF. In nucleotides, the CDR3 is TGTGCCAGCCACGGCAGGGAAGAGACCCAGTACTTC.

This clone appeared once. CDR3 sequence: CASSGGEQYF. CDR3 DNA sequence: TGTGCCAGCAGTGGAGGTGAGCAGTACTTC. This chain connects TRBV2 to TRBJ2-7; the D is unclear. CDR1 SNHLY and CDR2 FYNNEI come from the germline V gene. The CDR3 loop spans 10 amino acids. Trimming left V 4 bases short and J 7 bases short, with 5 bases between.

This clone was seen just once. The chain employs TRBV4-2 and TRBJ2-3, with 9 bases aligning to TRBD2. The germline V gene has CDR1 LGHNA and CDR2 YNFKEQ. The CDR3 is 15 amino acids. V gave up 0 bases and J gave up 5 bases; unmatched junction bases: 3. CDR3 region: CASSQDRAGGDTQYF. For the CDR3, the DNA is TGTGCCAGCAGCCAAGATAGAGCGGGGGGAGATACGCAGTATTTT.

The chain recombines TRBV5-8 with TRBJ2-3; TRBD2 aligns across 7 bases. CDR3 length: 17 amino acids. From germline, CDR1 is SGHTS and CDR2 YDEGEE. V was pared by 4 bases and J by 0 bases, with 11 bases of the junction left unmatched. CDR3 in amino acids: CASSTDLVAGSTDTQYF. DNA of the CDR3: TGTGCCAGCAGCACGGATCTGGTAGCGGGCAGCACAGATACGCAGTATTTT.

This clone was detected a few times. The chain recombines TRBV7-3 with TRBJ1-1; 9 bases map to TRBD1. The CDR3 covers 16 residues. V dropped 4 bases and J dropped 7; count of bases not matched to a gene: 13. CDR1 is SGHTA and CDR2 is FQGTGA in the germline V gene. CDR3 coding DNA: TGTGCCAGCAGCTCAATGGACAGGGGTTTTAGTAATGAAGCTTTCTTT. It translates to CASSSMDRGFSNEAFF. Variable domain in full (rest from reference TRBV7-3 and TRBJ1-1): GAGVSQTPSNKVTEKGKYVELRCDPISGHTALYWYRQSLGQGPEFLIYFQGTGAADDSGLPNDRFFAVRPEGSVSTLKIQRTERGDSAVYLCASSSMDRGFSNEAFFGQGTRLTVV.

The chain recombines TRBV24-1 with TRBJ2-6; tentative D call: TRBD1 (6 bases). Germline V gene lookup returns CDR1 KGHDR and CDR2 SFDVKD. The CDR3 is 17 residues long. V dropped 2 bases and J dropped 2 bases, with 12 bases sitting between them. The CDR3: CATSDSQGRTGANVLTF. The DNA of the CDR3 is TGTGCCACCAGTGATTCACAGGGAAGAACTGGGGCCAACGTCCTGACTTTC.

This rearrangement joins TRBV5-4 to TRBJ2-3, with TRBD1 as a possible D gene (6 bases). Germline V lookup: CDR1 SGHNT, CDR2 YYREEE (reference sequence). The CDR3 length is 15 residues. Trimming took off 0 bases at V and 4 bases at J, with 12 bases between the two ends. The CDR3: CASSLDRVVSDTQYF. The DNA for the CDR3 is TGTGCCAGCAGCTTGGACAGGGTGGTATCAGATACGCAGTATTTT.

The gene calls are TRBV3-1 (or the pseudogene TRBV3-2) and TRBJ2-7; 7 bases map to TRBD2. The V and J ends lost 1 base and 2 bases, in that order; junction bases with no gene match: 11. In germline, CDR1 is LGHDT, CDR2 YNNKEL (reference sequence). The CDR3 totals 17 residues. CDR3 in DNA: TGTGCCAGCAGCCAAGCAAAATGGGGGGGACGTACCTACGAGCAGTACTTC. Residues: CASSQAKWGGRTYEQYF.

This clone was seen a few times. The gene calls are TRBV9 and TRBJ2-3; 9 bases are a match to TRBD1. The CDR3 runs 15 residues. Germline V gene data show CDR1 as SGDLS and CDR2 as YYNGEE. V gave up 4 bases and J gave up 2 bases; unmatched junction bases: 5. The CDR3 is CASSLRDRVTDTQYF. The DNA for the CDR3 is TGTGCCAGCAGCCTCCGGGACAGGGTCACAGATACGCAGTATTTT. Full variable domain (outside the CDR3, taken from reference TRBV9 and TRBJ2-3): DSGVTQTPKHLITATGQRVTLRCSPRSGDLSVYWYQQSLDQGLQFLIQYYNGEERAKGNILERFSAQQFPDLHSELNLSSLELGDSALYFCASSLRDRVTDTQYFGPGTRLTVL.

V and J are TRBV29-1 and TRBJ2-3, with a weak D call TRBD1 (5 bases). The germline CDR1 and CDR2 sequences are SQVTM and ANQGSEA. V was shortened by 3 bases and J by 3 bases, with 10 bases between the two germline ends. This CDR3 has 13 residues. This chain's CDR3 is CSVDLRATDTQYF. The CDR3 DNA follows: TGCAGCGTTGATCTCAGGGCGACAGATACGCAGTATTTT.

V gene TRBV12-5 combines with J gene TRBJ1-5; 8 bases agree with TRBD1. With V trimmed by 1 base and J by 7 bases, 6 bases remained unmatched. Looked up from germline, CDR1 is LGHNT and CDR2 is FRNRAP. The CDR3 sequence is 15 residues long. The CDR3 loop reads CASGLGSGQGQPQHF. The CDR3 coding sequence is TGTGCTAGTGGTTTGGGATCCGGACAGGGCCAGCCCCAGCATTTT.

The CDR3 DNA reads TGTGCCAGCAGTTACCCACGGGGAGACACCGGGGAGCTGTTTTTT. This encodes CASSYPRGDTGELFF. The chain carries TRBV6-2 or TRBV6-3 and TRBJ2-2; tentatively, D is TRBD2 (5 bases). Trimming left V 2 bases short and J 3 bases short, with 10 bases between. CDR3 size: 15 residues. Germline-derived CDR1 and CDR2 are MNHEY and SVGEGT.

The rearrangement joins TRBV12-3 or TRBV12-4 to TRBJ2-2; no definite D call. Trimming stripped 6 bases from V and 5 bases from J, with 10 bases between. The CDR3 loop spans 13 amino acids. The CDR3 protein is CASRLTRTGELFF. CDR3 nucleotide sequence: TGTGCCAGCAGGCTGACGAGGACCGGGGAGCTGTTTTTT.

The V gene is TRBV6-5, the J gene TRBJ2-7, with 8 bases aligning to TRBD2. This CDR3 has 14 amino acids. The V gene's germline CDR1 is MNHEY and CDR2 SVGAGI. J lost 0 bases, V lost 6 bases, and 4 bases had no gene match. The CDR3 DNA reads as TGTGCCAGCAGCCGAAGCGGGAGCTCCTACGAGCAGTACTTC. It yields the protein CASSRSGSSYEQYF.

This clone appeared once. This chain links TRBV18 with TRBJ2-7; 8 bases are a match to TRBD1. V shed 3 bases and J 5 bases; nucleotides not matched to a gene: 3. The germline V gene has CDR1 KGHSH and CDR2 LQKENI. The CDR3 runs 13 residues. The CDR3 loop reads CASSPDRVDEQYF. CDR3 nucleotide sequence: TGTGCCAGCTCACCGGACAGGGTTGACGAGCAGTACTTC.

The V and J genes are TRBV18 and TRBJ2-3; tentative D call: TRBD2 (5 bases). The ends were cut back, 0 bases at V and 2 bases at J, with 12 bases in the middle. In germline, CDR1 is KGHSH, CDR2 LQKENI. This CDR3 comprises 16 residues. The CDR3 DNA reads TGTGCCAGCTCACCACCGTCTCGGAGGATCACAGATACGCAGTATTTT. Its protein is CASSPPSRRITDTQYF. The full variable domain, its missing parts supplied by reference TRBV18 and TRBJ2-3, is NAGVMQNPRHLVRRRGQEARLRCSPMKGHSHVYWYRQLPEEGLKFMVYLQKENIIDESGMPKERFSAEFPKEGPSILRIQQVVRGDSAAYFCASSPPSRRITDTQYFGPGTRLTVL.

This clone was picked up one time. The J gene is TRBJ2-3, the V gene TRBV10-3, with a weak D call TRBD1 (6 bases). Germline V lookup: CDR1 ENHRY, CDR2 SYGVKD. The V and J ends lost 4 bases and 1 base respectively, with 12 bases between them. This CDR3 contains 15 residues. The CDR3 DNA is TGTGCCATCAGTGGTCGCGAGGGGGGCACAGATACGCAGTATTTT. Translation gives CAISGREGGTDTQYF.